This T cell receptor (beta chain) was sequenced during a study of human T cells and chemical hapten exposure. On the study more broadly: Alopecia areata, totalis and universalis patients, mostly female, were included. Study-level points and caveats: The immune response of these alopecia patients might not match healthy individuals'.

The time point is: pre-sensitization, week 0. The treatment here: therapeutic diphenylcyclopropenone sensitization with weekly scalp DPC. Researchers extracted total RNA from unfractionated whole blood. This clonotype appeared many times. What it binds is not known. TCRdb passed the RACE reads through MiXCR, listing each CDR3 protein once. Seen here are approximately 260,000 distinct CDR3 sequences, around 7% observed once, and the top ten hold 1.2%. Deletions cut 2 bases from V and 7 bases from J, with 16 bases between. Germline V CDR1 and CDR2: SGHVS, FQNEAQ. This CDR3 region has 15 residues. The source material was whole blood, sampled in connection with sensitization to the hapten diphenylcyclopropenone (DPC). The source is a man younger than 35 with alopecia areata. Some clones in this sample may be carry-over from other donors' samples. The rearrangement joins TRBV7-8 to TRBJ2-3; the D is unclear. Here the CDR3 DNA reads TGTGCCAGCAGCTTAAGCAGCGTTCCTAGGAATACGCAGTATTTT. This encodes CASSLSSVPRNTQYF.